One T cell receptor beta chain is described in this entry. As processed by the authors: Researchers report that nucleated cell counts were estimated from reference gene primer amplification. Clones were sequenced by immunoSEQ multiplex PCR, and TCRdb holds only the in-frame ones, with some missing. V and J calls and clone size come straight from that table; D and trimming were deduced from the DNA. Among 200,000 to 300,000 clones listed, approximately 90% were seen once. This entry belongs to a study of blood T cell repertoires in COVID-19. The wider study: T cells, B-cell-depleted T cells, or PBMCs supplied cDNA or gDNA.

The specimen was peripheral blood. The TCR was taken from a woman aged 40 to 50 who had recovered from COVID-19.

The chain's CDR3 is CASSLEWPHEQFF. The CDR3 DNA reads as TGTGCCAGCAGCTTAGAATGGCCCCATGAGCAGTTCTTC. The V call is TRBV11-2, the J call TRBJ2-1; D unclear. Trimming pared 0 bases from V and 8 bases from J, leaving 8 bases between. This CDR3 region has 13 residues. The germline V gene encodes CDR1 SGHAT and CDR2 FQNNGV.